One sample yielded the 26 T cell receptor beta chains listed below, sequenced in a study of T cells after yellow fever vaccination. MiXCR, applied by TCRdb to the 5' RACE reads, yields one record per CDR3 protein. The sample yields about 240,000 distinct CDR3 sequences, around 7% seen once. Sequences were derived from CD4+ T cells sorted from PBMCs, sampled 15 days after the yellow fever booster vaccination. The receptor source for this set is a man aged 30-40 years who received the YFV17D yellow fever vaccine.

This clonotype was counted between two and nine times. The rearrangement links TRBV18 to TRBJ1-1; TRBD1 matches at 9 bases. The CDR3 has 14 amino acids. Looked up from germline, CDR1 is KGHSH and CDR2 is LQKENI. With V trimmed by 4 bases and J by 4 bases, 4 bases remained unmatched. CDR3 sequence reads: CASSRETGGTEAFF. In nucleotides, the CDR3 is TGTGCCAGCTCACGAGAGACAGGGGGCACTGAAGCTTTCTTT. Complete variable domain (other parts from reference TRBV18 and TRBJ1-1): NAGVMQNPRHLVRRRGQEARLRCSPMKGHSHVYWYRQLPEEGLKFMVYLQKENIIDESGMPKERFSAEFPKEGPSILRIQQVVRGDSAAYFCASSRETGGTEAFFGQGTRLTVV.

In this sample, this clonotype turned up many times. The chain joins TRBV12-3 or TRBV12-4 to TRBJ2-1; TRBD2 aligns across 10 bases. This CDR3 spans 15 amino acids. The trim removed 6 bases at V and 7 bases at J, leaving 9 bases unmatched. CDR3 nucleotides: TGTGCCAGCAGCCTTTTTGGACTAGCGGTTAATGAGCAGTTCTTC. Its translation is CASSLFGLAVNEQFF.

V is TRBV12-3 or TRBV12-4 and J is TRBJ2-1; TRBD2 agrees at 8 bases. The length of the CDR3 is 14 residues. The trim removed 8 bases at V and 7 bases at J, leaving 10 bases unmatched. The CDR3 loop is CASEFMLAGNEQFF. For the CDR3, the DNA is TGTGCCAGCGAATTCATGCTAGCGGGTAATGAGCAGTTCTTC.

This clonotype came up many times. V gene TRBV9 combines with J gene TRBJ1-1; D is possibly TRBD1 (5 bases). The V gene's germline CDR1 is SGDLS and CDR2 YYNGEE. The V and J ends lost 1 base and 1 base respectively, with 14 bases between them. The CDR3 is made up of 16 amino acids. The CDR3 region has the DNA TGTGCCAGCAGCGTAAATCCAGGGAGCCGGAACACTGAAGCTTTCTTT. Protein: CASSVNPGSRNTEAFF. The full variable domain, completed using reference TRBV9 and TRBJ1-1, is DSGVTQTPKHLITATGQRVTLRCSPRSGDLSVYWYQQSLDQGLQFLIQYYNGEERAKGNILERFSAQQFPDLHSELNLSSLELGDSALYFCASSVNPGSRNTEAFFGQGTRLTVV.

This clonotype was seen repeatedly, ten times or more. The CDR3 sequence is CASSLLAGSSYNEQFF. The CDR3 nucleotides read TGCGCCAGCAGCTTATTAGCGGGTAGCTCCTACAATGAGCAGTTCTTC. V gene TRBV5-1 combines with J gene TRBJ2-1, with TRBD2 matching 7 bases. Losses at the gene ends were 2 bases for V and 0 bases for J; bases not matched to a gene: 5. CDR3 length: 16 amino acids. CDR1 is SGHRS, CDR2 YFSETQ, per germline.

This chain connects TRBV20-1 to TRBJ2-5; TRBD2 aligns across 11 bases. V lost 3 bases and J lost 0; bases outside the gene matches: 3. Germline V lookup: CDR1 DFQATT, CDR2 SNEGSKA (reference sequence). There are 15 residues in the CDR3. The CDR3 is CSARWTSGYQETQYF. The DNA of the CDR3 is TGCAGTGCTAGGTGGACTAGCGGGTACCAAGAGACCCAGTACTTC.

This clonotype was seen more than once but under ten times. The J gene is TRBJ2-1, the V gene TRBV6-1, with 7 nucleotides matching TRBD2. The CDR3 has 16 amino acids. V lost 6 bases, J lost 4 bases, and 12 bases stayed unmatched. Germline V CDR1 and CDR2: MNHNS, SASEGT. The CDR3 loop reads CASRARDYQSYNEQFF. CDR3 nucleotide sequence: TGTGCCAGCAGAGCCCGGGACTACCAAAGTTACAATGAGCAGTTCTTC.

This sequence joins TRBV28 and TRBJ2-5, with 8 bases that match TRBD2. With 1 base clipped from V and 5 bases from J, the junction kept 12 bases outside the gene matches. CDR3 length: 17 amino acids. CDR1 is MDHEN and CDR2 is SYDVKM in the germline V gene. The CDR3 DNA sequence: TGTGCCAGCAGTTTATCACCTAGCGGCGGGAGGCGGGAGACCCAGTACTTC. Translation: CASSLSPSGGRRETQYF.

J is TRBJ1-2 and V is TRBV18; 7 bases fit TRBD1. The CDR3 sequence is 14 residues long. Germline V gene lookup returns CDR1 KGHSH and CDR2 LQKENI. Trimming cost V 1 base and J 4 bases; bases outside gene matches: 3. Here the CDR3 reads CASSPLGTAYGYTF. The CDR3, as DNA: TGTGCCAGCTCACCACTCGGGACAGCCTATGGCTACACCTTC.

This clonotype has at least ten counts. The chain is built from TRBV6-1 and TRBJ2-1; maybe TRBD2 (5 bases). CDR3 length: 11 residues. Germline CDR1 is MNHNS and CDR2 is SASEGT. The germline V and J ends were trimmed by 5 bases and 9 bases, with 8 bases remaining between them. The CDR3 DNA sequence: TGTGCCAGCAGTCTAGCAAGTGAGCAGTTCTTC. Protein: CASSLASEQFF.

This clonotype showed up just a few times. V usage is TRBV20-1 and J usage is TRBJ2-4; D remains unclear. CDR1 DFQATT and CDR2 SNEGSKA come from the germline V gene (reference sequence). The V end was cut by 3 bases, the J end by 6 bases, with 15 bases between. The CDR3 covers 14 residues. The CDR3 here is CSARVGPSRNIQYF. CDR3 nucleotides: TGCAGTGCTAGGGTAGGGCCTTCACGAAACATTCAGTACTTC.

This clonotype was found many times. The J gene is TRBJ1-1, the V gene TRBV20-1; D may be TRBD1 (5 bases). V was clipped by 3 bases and J by 3 bases, with 17 bases between them. The CDR3 runs to 15 residues. The germline V gene encodes CDR1 DFQATT and CDR2 SNEGSKA (reference sequence). Written as DNA, the CDR3 is TGCAGTGCTAGTGGCGGGACTAGGAAGGACACTGAAGCTTTCTTT. Its protein product is CSASGGTRKDTEAFF.

This clonotype has more than one count but fewer than ten. The chain employs TRBV10-3 and TRBJ2-7, with D unresolved. CDR1 and CDR2 from the germline V gene are ENHRY and SYGVKD. V lost 6 bases, J lost 6 bases, and 9 bases lay in between. The CDR3 loop spans 11 amino acids. The CDR3 nucleotides read TGTGCCATCAGGCAACTGGGCGAGCAGTACTTC. Translated: CAIRQLGEQYF.

The chain recombines TRBV7-9 with TRBJ1-1; TRBD1 agrees at 7 bases. Germline V CDR1 and CDR2: SEHNR, FQNEAQ (reference sequence). The CDR3 is made up of 17 amino acids. Trimming at V came to 5 bases and at J to 10 bases, leaving 22 bases not matched to a gene. The CDR3 protein is CASSIGYRDRRTLGAFF. In nucleotides, the CDR3 is TGTGCCAGCAGCATCGGCTACCGGGACAGACGAACACTGGGAGCTTTCTTT.

A few counts support this clonotype. This chain connects TRBV7-2 to TRBJ2-7, with no clear D. The V end was cut by 4 bases, the J end by 2 bases, with 12 bases between. Germline V gives CDR1 SGHTA, CDR2 FQGNSA. The CDR3 runs 14 residues. CDR3 nucleotides: TGTGCCAGCAGCTCCGTCCCCTTAGCCTACGAGCAGTACTTC. Translated, it gives CASSSVPLAYEQYF.

This clonotype was seen a handful of times. The rearrangement joins TRBV7-2 to TRBJ2-5; D unresolved. This CDR3 is 16 amino acids long. Germline-derived CDR1 and CDR2 are SGHTA and FQGNSA. Deletions cut 1 base from V and 4 bases from J, with 16 bases between. The CDR3 DNA sequence: TGTGCCAGCAGCTTAGTTGGGTACTCGTGGGGAGAGACCCAGTACTTC. It translates to CASSLVGYSWGETQYF. The variable domain in full, completed from reference TRBV7-2 and TRBJ2-5, reads GAGVSQSPSNKVTEKGKDVELRCDPISGHTALYWYRQSLGQGLEFLIYFQGNSAPDKSGLPSDRFSAERTGGSVSTLTIQRTQQEDSAVYLCASSLVGYSWGETQYFGPGTRLLVL.

A few counts support this clonotype. The V gene is TRBV7-9, the J gene TRBJ1-1, with D possibly TRBD1 on 6 matching bases. Trimming cost V 7 bases and J 1 base, with 22 bases left between them. The CDR3 has 17 residues. The germline gives CDR1 SEHNR, CDR2 FQNEAQ (reference sequence). The CDR3 coding sequence is TGTGCCAGCACCGAGGGGGTCATGGACAGCCCGAACACTGAAGCTTTCTTT. As protein: CASTEGVMDSPNTEAFF.

This clonotype has at least ten counts. The gene calls are TRBV11-2 and TRBJ2-7; TRBD2 aligns across 8 bases. With V trimmed by 1 base and J by 6 bases, 11 bases remained unmatched. This CDR3 is built from 16 residues. Germline CDR1 is SGHAT and CDR2 is FQNNGV. The CDR3 is CASSLVYAGGSSEQYF. The CDR3 DNA sequence: TGTGCCAGCAGCTTAGTCTACGCGGGAGGTTCTAGCGAGCAGTACTTC.

This clonotype was seen repeatedly, ten times or more. The chain joins TRBV11-3 to TRBJ2-5; D may be TRBD2 (6 bases). The germline V gene has CDR1 SGHNT and CDR2 YENEEA. V dropped 4 bases and J dropped 4 bases, with 10 bases sitting between them. The CDR3 is made up of 13 amino acids. CDR3 in amino acids: CASSSGGIETQYF. CDR3 sequence (DNA): TGTGCCAGCAGCTCCGGAGGGATAGAGACCCAGTACTTC.

This clonotype was detected many times. V is TRBV4-2 and J is TRBJ2-1; D remains unclear. Trimming left V 1 base short and J 6 bases short, with 7 bases between. The V gene's germline CDR1 is LGHNA and CDR2 YNFKEQ. The CDR3 loop spans 13 amino acids. The CDR3 region is CASSQAPVNEQFF. The CDR3 nucleotides read TGTGCCAGCAGCCAAGCCCCCGTCAATGAGCAGTTCTTC.

The genes are TRBV20-1 and TRBJ2-7; D uncertain. The V end was cut by 5 bases, the J end by 5 bases, with 19 bases between. Germline assignment: CDR1 DFQATT and CDR2 SNEGSKA (reference sequence). The CDR3 spans 14 residues. DNA for the CDR3: TGCAGTGCTCCCCCCGCCGGGCTTCACGACGAGCAGTACTTC. Translating it yields CSAPPAGLHDEQYF.

The chain joins TRBV7-2 to TRBJ1-2; 7 bases line up with TRBD1. Trimming removed 4 bases from V and 7 bases from J; junction bases left unmatched: 9. The CDR3 runs to 14 residues. Germline-derived CDR1 and CDR2 are SGHTA and FQGNSA. CDR3 sequence reads: CASSSRARGPGYTF. The CDR3 region has the DNA TGTGCCAGCAGCTCACGCGCTAGGGGGCCTGGCTACACCTTC. Using reference TRBV7-2 and TRBJ1-2 for the parts outside the CDR3, the full variable domain is GAGVSQSPSNKVTEKGKDVELRCDPISGHTALYWYRQSLGQGLEFLIYFQGNSAPDKSGLPSDRFSAERTGGSVSTLTIQRTQQEDSAVYLCASSSRARGPGYTFGSGTRLTVV.

This clonotype has more than one count but fewer than ten. The rearrangement uses TRBV9 and TRBJ1-2; D not resolved. The CDR3 covers 15 residues. Germline CDR1 is SGDLS and CDR2 is YYNGEE. Trimming removed 4 bases from V and 6 bases from J, with 19 bases in between. The CDR3 DNA is TGTGCCAGCAGCTCCTCGTCGGCCGGGGAAAATGGCTACACCTTC. Translation: CASSSSSAGENGYTF.

The chain joins TRBV29-1 to TRBJ2-1; TRBD2 is a possible D gene (6 bases). V was shortened by 7 bases and J by 9 bases, with 13 bases between the two germline ends. Germline CDR1 SQVTM, CDR2 ANQGSEA. The CDR3 sequence is 11 residues long. DNA for the CDR3: TGCAGCGCCCGAGTCGGGGGTGAGCAGTTCTTC. Amino acids: CSARVGGEQFF.

This clonotype appeared a few times. The J gene is TRBJ2-7, the V gene TRBV5-1, with 9 bases fitting TRBD2. This CDR3 region has 20 residues. Germline CDR1 SGHRS, CDR2 YFSETQ. The J segment lost 2 bases and the V segment lost 7 bases, leaving 25 bases of the junction unmatched. CDR3 region: CASERGGESSGTGEAYEQYF. As DNA, the CDR3 is TGCGCCAGCGAACGAGGGGGCGAGTCTAGCGGGACGGGAGAAGCCTACGAGCAGTACTTC.

This clonotype was picked up many times. The chain couples TRBV29-1 to TRBJ1-1; D is ambiguous. The CDR3 length is 11 residues. V was pared by 3 bases and J by 10 bases, with 12 bases between. Germline assignment: CDR1 SQVTM and CDR2 ANQGSEA. CDR3: CSVDAPYGAFF. CDR3 coding DNA: TGCAGCGTTGATGCACCTTATGGAGCTTTCTTT.